This T cell receptor (beta chain) comes out of a study of T cell changes during pregnancy in multiple sclerosis. The CDR3 spans 20 residues. The J segment lost 3 bases and the V segment lost 2 bases, leaving 19 bases of the junction unmatched. Germline V gene data show CDR1 as LNHDA and CDR2 as SQIVND (reference sequence). Assay: immunoSEQ multiplex PCR; the TCRdb copy retains only in-frame clones and omits some. Here the sample spans more than 45,000 clones, 93% being singletons. The receptor's source is a female donor with multiple sclerosis, enrolled in a pregnancy study. The specimen was CD8+ T cells from peripheral blood mononuclear cells, collected in the second trimester of pregnancy. The chain links TRBV19 to TRBJ1-5; 7 positions agree with TRBD1. As DNA, the CDR3 is TGTGCCAGTAGTATATCTCAGGGACAGCTACTATTGCCCGACAATCAGCCCCAGCATTTT. The encoded protein is CASSISQGQLLLPDNQPQHF.